This entry lists 7 T cell receptor beta chains sequenced from one sample in a study of T cells in Graves' hyperthyroidism and ophthalmopathy. Amplified TCR beta CDR3 regions came from RNA transcripts. HTBI primers drove first-round RT-PCR of the TCR CDR3. TCRdb reanalysed the multiplex PCR reads using MiXCR and keeps one entry per CDR3 protein. The data show 650,000 to 700,000 distinct CDR3 sequences, 17% seen once. The sample was blood. The receptors shown here come from a middle-aged man with Graves' hyperthyroidism.

The rearrangement joins TRBV20-1 to TRBJ2-7; 8 nucleotides agree with TRBD2. V shed 3 bases and J 3 bases; nucleotides not matched to a gene: 13. Germline lookup yields CDR1 DFQATT and CDR2 SNEGSKA (reference sequence). CDR3 length: 16 residues. The CDR3 sequence: CSASDRSTGGIYEQYF. The CDR3 DNA sequence: TGCAGTGCTAGTGACCGTTCGACGGGAGGGATCTACGAGCAGTACTTC.

This clonotype was detected many times. The chain links TRBV12-3 or TRBV12-4 to TRBJ2-2; D uncertain. The V end was cut by 0 bases, the J end by 1 base, with 6 bases between. The CDR3 is 15 residues long. The CDR3 nucleotides are TGTGCCAGCAGTTTAGCGGACCGGAACACCGGGGAGCTGTTTTTT. As protein: CASSLADRNTGELFF.

V usage is TRBV20-1 and J usage is TRBJ1-5; D remains unclear. With 2 bases removed from V and 6 bases from J, the gap between germline ends came to 8 bases. The germline V gene encodes CDR1 DFQATT and CDR2 SNEGSKA (reference sequence). CDR3 length: 12 amino acids. The CDR3 bases are TGCAGTGCTAGAACAACGGGTCAGCCCCAGCATTTT. Residues: CSARTTGQPQHF.

The chain recombines TRBV28 with TRBJ1-4; no clear D gene. Between the trimmed V and J ends, which lost 0 bases and 8 bases, there was a span of 1 base. The CDR3 is made up of 11 amino acids. Germline V lookup: CDR1 MDHEN, CDR2 SYDVKM. This CDR3 reads CASSLWEKLFF. The CDR3 DNA follows: TGTGCCAGCAGTTTATGGGAAAAACTGTTTTTT.

This clonotype was seen at least ten times. V gene TRBV7-2 combines with J gene TRBJ2-5; D perhaps matches TRBD1 (5 bases). The CDR3 has 14 amino acids. The germline V and J ends were trimmed by 4 bases and 6 bases, with 15 bases remaining between them. CDR1 is SGHTA, CDR2 FQGNSA, per germline. For the CDR3, the DNA is TGTGCCAGCAGCTCACGGCAGGGTGTTCAGACCCAGTACTTC. It specifies CASSSRQGVQTQYF.

The chain carries TRBV27 and TRBJ2-2; 7 bases are shared with TRBD1. There are 15 residues in the CDR3. Germline V gene lookup returns CDR1 MNHEY and CDR2 SMNVEV (reference sequence). V was clipped by 5 bases and J by 3 bases; unmatched bases: 6. This chain's CDR3 is CASSPTGTDTGELFF. As DNA, the CDR3 is TGTGCCAGCAGTCCAACAGGGACAGACACCGGGGAGCTGTTTTTT.

This clonotype came up a few times. The chain uses TRBV18 and TRBJ2-7, with 7 positions matching TRBD1. Germline trimming cut 3 bases from V and 3 bases from J; bases unmatched to any gene: 5. This CDR3 is 14 amino acids long. The germline V gene has CDR1 KGHSH and CDR2 LQKENI. The CDR3 loop reads CASSPGQFFYEQYF. The CDR3 bases are TGTGCCAGCTCACCGGGACAGTTCTTCTACGAGCAGTACTTC.